Included here is one T cell receptor beta chain sequence, with context. Its antigen has not been determined. No base-level quality is on record; no much larger clone is a single base apart. The record originates from a study of blood T cell repertoires in COVID-19 (dated by TCRdb to 2020 to 2022). Broadly, across the study: Samples covering the acute and convalescent phases of COVID-19 were provided by collaborators in the United States, Italy and Spain. The prospective study material was composed of cDNA or gDNA derived from T cells, B-cell-depleted T cells, or PBMCs. The dataset comprised deeply sampled blood TCRbeta repertoires from subjects exposed to, actively infected with, or recovered from COVID-19. The repertoires were made available in a free public database intended to serve as a resource for research on the immune response to SARS-CoV-2. The samples were drawn from two sources: the first 160 participants of the ongoing ImmuneRACE study, and 1,000 to 1,500 subjects contributed by 6 global collaborators. A de-identified subject ID, COVID-19 status, age in years and sex were almost always included in the sample metadata. Where available, HLA class I and class II types were taken from metadata supplied by the sample provider and were not determined by assay-based typing.

TCRbeta CDR3 regions were amplified from genomic DNA using the immunoSEQ Assay, a bias-controlled multiplex PCR. Processing in the source paper ran as follows. The number of nucleated cells in each sample was estimated by amplification of reference gene primers within the assay. To quantify the absolute abundance of each unique TCRbeta CDR3 rearrangement, sequence reads were collapsed and filtered. For each sample, productive Simpson clonality was calculated as the square root of Simpson's diversity index across productive rearrangements. Not all clones reach the TCRdb copy of this immuneACCESS table, which keeps in-frame sequences only. Checked studies attribute under half of the gap to unresolved V genes and leave the rest unexplained. The DNA gave D and trimming, while V, J and clone size come from that table. The table for this sample lists around 150,000 clones; roughly 87% of them were counted only once. The ten biggest clones cover 3.5% to 4% of the sample.

For CDR1 and CDR2, the germline V gene (reference sequence) lists SGHNT and YYREEE. Germline trimming: 4 bases from V, 0 bases from J; junction bases outside gene matches: 5. From the cysteine up to the phenylalanine, the CDR3 has a length of 15 residues. Just the 45-base CDR3 DNA is kept, in frame starting at base 1. What the work shows at the level of the full study, not this receptor alone: The amount of clinical and demographic metadata varied by source and participant and was provided uncurated.

Samples from volunteer blood donors who had recovered from COVID-19 were contributed by a second Seattle source. Each collaborating institution followed its own protocols to collect whole blood in K2EDTA tubes. For TCRbeta analysis, collaborators shipped samples in one of three forms: frozen whole blood, isolated PBMCs, or DNA extracted from either of those sample types. The sample consisted of peripheral blood. Here the chain combines TRBV5-4 and TRBJ2-3; 7 nucleotides in the junction match TRBD1. The TCR comes from a woman in her fifties or sixties who had recovered from COVID-19. The nucleotide sequence reads as follows: TGTGCCAGCAGCCCGCCGGGACAGAGCACAGATACGCAGTATTTT. Its protein is CASSPPGQSTDTQYF.